This T cell receptor (beta chain) was captured by sequencing in a study of Graves' ophthalmopathy and Graves' hyperthyroidism. Overall study findings and caveats: Ophthalmopathy versus stable hyperthyroidism: 13-signature model gave less than 90% sensitivity, 75% to 83% specificity.

Amplified TCR beta CDR3 regions were obtained using RNA transcripts as template. Following a first-round RT-PCR that used HTBI primers, a second-round multiplex PCR was carried out. MiXCR was run by TCRdb on the multiplex PCR reads, yielding one entry per CDR3 protein. Among a few hundred thousand distinct CDR3 sequences, under 45% were seen once, and the ten largest hold over 3.5%. The germline gives CDR1 SGHTA, CDR2 FQGNSA. The CDR3 totals 17 residues. Trimming left V 1 base short and J 0 bases short, with 12 bases between. Note on this clonotype: No antigen is known for it.

This receptor was identified in an adult man with Graves' hyperthyroidism. Input material: peripheral blood or thyroid tissue (not recorded which). V gene TRBV7-2 combines with J gene TRBJ2-2, with D unclear. CDR3 region: CASSLDPPTANTGELFF. The CDR3 region has the DNA TGTGCCAGCAGCTTAGATCCCCCTACCGCGAACACCGGGGAGCTGTTTTTT.